This T cell receptor beta chain was recorded in a study of blood T cell repertoires in COVID-19. Study as a whole: Sources were T cells, B-cell-depleted T cells, or PBMCs; the material itself was cDNA or gDNA.

The CDR3 loop spans 15 amino acids. V dropped 10 bases and J dropped 1 base, with 19 bases sitting between them. Per germline, CDR1 MNHEY and CDR2 SVGAGI. Enrolled through a virtual design, the participants were between about 18 and 100 years of age and came from about two dozen US areas. Participant-reported clinical history was the basis for cohort assignment. Libraries were prepared by immunoSEQ multiplex PCR; TCRdb keeps only in-frame clonotypes and omits some of them. Among about 290,000 clones listed, around nine tenths were seen once. The receptor was isolated from a woman in her 40s who had recovered from COVID-19. The chain employs TRBV6-5 and TRBJ1-1; a weak D match, TRBD1 (5 bases). Sample: PBMCs or T cells enriched from blood (not recorded which). CDR3 sequence reads: CATLGFRGTNTEAFF. The CDR3 DNA reads as TGTGCCACCTTGGGTTTTCGGGGGACGAACACTGAAGCTTTCTTT.